Below, 29 T cell receptor beta chains from the same sample are listed, as sequenced in a study of T cells in tuberculosis. The protocol was immunoSEQ multiplex PCR, while the TCRdb copy is restricted to in-frame clones and leaves out a portion. The profile covers nearly 60,000 clones, with roughly 90% appearing a single time and roughly a fifth taken by the ten largest. Cells were sorted from thawed PBMC rested overnight and stained with GMM-loaded CD1B tetramer, viability dye and anti-CD3. The CD1B tetramers carried C32 glucose monomycolate purified from Rhodococcus equi. Sample: CD1b-GMM tetramer-negative cells sorted from PBMCs. Receptor source: an adult woman with latent tuberculosis.

This chain connects TRBV2 to TRBJ2-7, with 7 bases aligning to TRBD1. From germline, CDR1 is SNHLY and CDR2 FYNNEI. Trimming at V came to 7 bases and at J to 0 bases, leaving 3 bases not matched to a gene. This CDR3 has 13 amino acids. The CDR3 loop is CASNRDSSYEQYF. DNA of the CDR3: TGTGCCAGCAATCGGGACAGCTCCTACGAGCAGTACTTC.

The rearrangement links TRBV18 to TRBJ1-5, with 11 nucleotides matching TRBD1. The CDR3 contains 15 residues. Germline V gene lookup returns CDR1 KGHSH and CDR2 LQKENI. After removal of 3 bases from V and 6 bases from J, the junction contained 4 bases not matched to a gene. CDR3 in amino acids: CASSPGTGGSQPQHF. As DNA, the CDR3 is TGTGCCAGCTCACCCGGGACAGGGGGTAGTCAGCCCCAGCATTTT.

The rearrangement joins TRBV7-3 to TRBJ2-2, with D tentatively TRBD2 (6 bases). Per germline, CDR1 SGHTA and CDR2 FQGTGA. The CDR3 length is 13 residues. The ends were cut back, 6 bases at V and 4 bases at J, with 9 bases in the middle. The CDR3 region is CASRLASTGELFF. DNA of the CDR3: TGTGCCAGCAGACTAGCCTCCACCGGGGAGCTGTTTTTT.

This clone was detected only a few times. The genes are TRBV30 and TRBJ2-7; 9 positions match TRBD2. From germline, CDR1 is GTSNPN and CDR2 SVGIG (reference sequence). The length of the CDR3 is 17 residues. With V trimmed by 1 base and J by 2 bases, 12 bases remained unmatched. The CDR3 DNA reads as TGTGCCTGGAGTGCTCCCCCCCGACTAGCGGTTACCTACGAGCAGTACTTC. Its protein product is CAWSAPPRLAVTYEQYF. Full variable domain (missing parts from reference TRBV30 and TRBJ2-7): SQTIHQWPATLVQPVGSPLSLECTVEGTSNPNLYWYRQAAGRGLQLLFYSVGIGQISSEVPQNLSASRPQDRQFILSSKKLLLSDSGFYLCAWSAPPRLAVTYEQYFGPGTRLTVT.

The V call is TRBV5-1, the J call TRBJ1-1; TRBD1 is a possible D gene (6 bases). V shed 0 bases and J shed 6 bases, with 9 bases lying between them. CDR1 is SGHRS, CDR2 YFSETQ, per germline. The CDR3 sequence is 13 residues long. The CDR3 nucleotides are TGCGCCAGCAGCTTGGCAACAGGGCCTGAAGCTTTCTTT. Translating gives CASSLATGPEAFF.

For this clone: The germline gene is not matched at one end of the junction; a read error may be the cause. The chain carries TRBV7-7 and TRBJ1-1; TRBD1 matches at 9 bases. The CDR3 sequence is 13 residues long. Germline CDR1 is SSHAT and CDR2 is FNYEAQ (reference sequence). The CDR3 region is CASSLGTGSEAFF. The CDR3 DNA follows: TGTGCTAGCAGCTTAGGGACAGGGTCTGAAGCTTTCTTT.

J is TRBJ2-5 and V is TRBV4-3; possible D gene TRBD2, 5 bases. V dropped 0 bases and J dropped 3 bases, with 8 bases sitting between them. This CDR3 has 14 residues. CDR1 is LGHNA, CDR2 YSLEER, per germline. DNA of the CDR3: TGCGCCAGCAGCCAAGATGCGCGGGAAGAGACCCAGTACTTC. Encoded protein: CASSQDAREETQYF.

The V call is TRBV18, the J call TRBJ2-3; 7 nucleotides agree with TRBD1. J was trimmed by 2 bases and V by 7 bases; bases with no gene match: 3. Looked up from germline, CDR1 is KGHSH and CDR2 is LQKENI. The CDR3 consists of 13 residues. CDR3 DNA sequence: TGTGCCAGCTGGACAGGACACACAGATACGCAGTATTTT. Its translation is CASWTGHTDTQYF.

CDR3 bases: TGTGCCAGCAGCTTTAGCGGGGGAGGGACAGATACGCAGTATTTT. This translates into CASSFSGGGTDTQYF. This chain connects TRBV7-2 to TRBJ2-3, with 9 nucleotides matching TRBD2. Per the germline V gene, CDR1 is SGHTA and CDR2 is FQGNSA. The length of the CDR3 is 15 residues. Trimming took 3 bases from V and 3 from J; bases not matched to a gene: 4.

V usage is TRBV13 and J usage is TRBJ2-7; perhaps TRBD2 as D (6 bases). The CDR3 contains 16 residues. The germline V and J ends were trimmed by 2 bases and 2 bases, with 16 bases remaining between them. Germline values: CDR1 PRHDT, CDR2 FYEKMQ (reference sequence). CDR3 nucleotide sequence: TGTGCCAGCAGCTTAAAAAGGGACTTCAAAACCTACGAGCAGTACTTC. Translating it yields CASSLKRDFKTYEQYF.

J is TRBJ2-1 and V is TRBV4-2; 7 nucleotides agree with TRBD2. This CDR3 has 17 amino acids. Per the germline V gene, CDR1 is LGHNA and CDR2 is YNFKEQ. V dropped 0 bases and J dropped 0; count of bases not matched to a gene: 5. The chain's CDR3 is CASSQDEQRGSYNEQFF. The CDR3 region has the DNA TGTGCCAGCAGCCAAGATGAACAGCGGGGCTCCTACAATGAGCAGTTCTTC.

This clone was detected once. V usage is TRBV20-1 and J usage is TRBJ2-7; D gene uncertain. Germline V gene lookup returns CDR1 DFQATT and CDR2 SNEGSKA (reference sequence). V shed 3 bases and J shed 4 bases, with 7 bases lying between them. This CDR3 is 11 amino acids long. The CDR3 reads CSARVEYEQYF. The DNA of the CDR3 is TGCAGTGCTAGGGTAGAGTACGAGCAGTACTTC.

CDR3 nucleotides: TGTGCCAGCAGTGAAGACCCGGGACTAGCAGTGTTCTACGAGCAGTACTTC. Protein: CASSEDPGLAVFYEQYF. This chain links TRBV6-1 with TRBJ2-7; 9 nucleotides align to TRBD2. In germline, CDR1 is MNHNS, CDR2 SASEGT. Germline trimming cut 1 base from V and 3 bases from J; bases unmatched to any gene: 10. The CDR3 is 17 amino acids.

The chain uses TRBV5-6 and TRBJ1-2; D remains ambiguous. The V and J ends lost 2 bases and 1 base respectively, with 18 bases between them. The germline CDR1 and CDR2 sequences are SGHDT and YYEEEE. This CDR3 is 17 amino acids long. The CDR3 DNA reads as TGTGCCAGCAGCTTTCGGACTCCCGGGAGGTTTAACTATGGCTACACCTTC. It codes for CASSFRTPGRFNYGYTF.

The CDR3 loop is CASSYTGEETQYF. The CDR3 DNA is TGTGCCAGCAGCTATACAGGGGAAGAGACCCAGTACTTC. The chain is built from TRBV11-3 and TRBJ2-5; TRBD1 agrees at 7 bases. The CDR3 covers 13 residues. The V and J ends lost 4 bases and 3 bases, in that order; junction bases with no gene match: 2. Germline V lookup: CDR1 SGHNT, CDR2 YENEEA.

The V call is TRBV7-2, the J call TRBJ1-1, with a tentative D call TRBD1 (5 bases). CDR1 and CDR2 from the germline V gene are SGHTA and FQGNSA. The CDR3 extends over 15 amino acids. V was cut by 0 bases and J by 0 bases, with 8 bases left in between. The CDR3 coding sequence is TGTGCCAGCAGCTTAGCAACAGGCTTGAACACTGAAGCTTTCTTT. Translation: CASSLATGLNTEAFF.

The CDR3 sequence: CATSGGADPSYNEQFF. As DNA, the CDR3 is TGTGCCACCAGCGGAGGAGCGGATCCCTCCTACAATGAGCAGTTCTTC. The chain links TRBV15 to TRBJ2-1; tentative D call: TRBD2 (5 bases). This CDR3 contains 16 residues. Per the germline V gene, CDR1 is LNHNV and CDR2 is YYDKDF (reference sequence). Between the trimmed V and J ends, which lost 5 bases and 0 bases, there was a span of 14 bases.

V is TRBV7-3 and J is TRBJ2-7; 12 positions agree with TRBD1. The CDR3 totals 16 residues. V dropped 5 bases and J dropped 6; count of bases not matched to a gene: 11. CDR1 and CDR2 (germline): SGHTA, FQGTGA. CDR3 nucleotide sequence: TGTGCCAGCAGCCCCTCCCCCGGGACAGGGGGCGTCGAGCAGTACTTC. As protein: CASSPSPGTGGVEQYF.

The V and J genes are TRBV19 and TRBJ2-1; D ambiguous. Trimming cost V 3 bases and J 6 bases, with 15 bases left between them. Germline assignment: CDR1 LNHDA and CDR2 SQIVND (reference sequence). The CDR3 consists of 15 residues. Written as DNA, the CDR3 is TGTGCCAGTAGTATGGGCCTTCAGGCCACCAATGAGCAGTTCTTC. Protein sequence: CASSMGLQATNEQFF.

This chain links TRBV5-1 with TRBJ2-3; 8 bases match TRBD1. Germline assignment: CDR1 SGHRS and CDR2 YFSETQ. After removal of 1 base from V and 4 bases from J, the junction contained 5 bases not matched to a gene. The CDR3 sequence is 15 residues long. The CDR3 DNA is TGCGCCAGCAGCTTGCAGGGGGCGATTGCAGATACGCAGTATTTT. Its translation: CASSLQGAIADTQYF.

The rearrangement links TRBV7-9 to TRBJ2-1; 8 positions match TRBD1. V dropped 5 bases and J dropped 3; count of bases not matched to a gene: 6. The CDR3 has 15 amino acids. The germline gives CDR1 SEHNR, CDR2 FQNEAQ (reference sequence). The CDR3, as DNA: TGTGCCAGCAGCCCAGGGGGCCCACGCTACAATGAGCAGTTCTTC. This sequence encodes CASSPGGPRYNEQFF.

The rearrangement links TRBV4-3 to TRBJ2-7; 7 bases agree with TRBD2. Germline CDR1 reads LGHNA; CDR2 reads YSLEER. CDR3 length: 16 amino acids. Germline trimming cut 1 base from V and 1 base from J; bases unmatched to any gene: 7. The CDR3 is CASSQGITSASYEQYF. The CDR3 DNA follows: TGCGCCAGCAGCCAAGGTATCACTAGCGCATCCTACGAGCAGTACTTC.

The chain joins TRBV13 to TRBJ1-5; D not resolved. The CDR3 runs to 14 residues. Trimming cost V 2 bases and J 3 bases, with 8 bases left between them. Germline V gene lookup returns CDR1 PRHDT and CDR2 FYEKMQ (reference sequence). This CDR3 is CASSLRRNNQPQHF. The CDR3 coding sequence is TGTGCCAGCAGCTTACGCAGGAACAATCAGCCCCAGCATTTT.

The V gene is TRBV4-2, the J gene TRBJ1-1; perhaps TRBD1 as D (5 bases). This CDR3 has 15 amino acids. Germline CDR1 and CDR2: LGHNA and YNFKEQ. Trimming stripped 4 bases from V and 3 bases from J, with 15 bases between. The CDR3 nucleotides are TGTGCCAGCAGCCCCATCTGGGGCGGATACACTGAAGCTTTCTTT. Residues: CASSPIWGGYTEAFF.

The chain joins TRBV7-3 to TRBJ2-3; 10 bases map to TRBD1. V was clipped by 5 bases and J by 3 bases; unmatched bases: 5. CDR1 is SGHTA, CDR2 FQGTGA, per germline. The CDR3 contains 15 residues. The CDR3 reads CASSLGQGLTDTQYF. The DNA of the CDR3 is TGTGCCAGCAGCCTGGGACAGGGGCTTACAGATACGCAGTATTTT.

The V call is TRBV30, the J call TRBJ2-3, with a weak D call TRBD1 (6 bases). This CDR3 has 15 residues. Germline CDR1 GTSNPN, CDR2 SVGIG (reference sequence). V lost 2 bases, J lost 3 bases, and 15 bases lay in between. The CDR3 protein is CAWSPGTFGTDTQYF. DNA for the CDR3: TGTGCCTGGAGTCCAGGGACATTCGGAACAGATACGCAGTATTTT.

V gene TRBV7-2 combines with J gene TRBJ2-7; 8 positions match TRBD2. The CDR3 sequence is 15 residues long. The germline V gene has CDR1 SGHTA and CDR2 FQGNSA. After removal of 0 bases from V and 4 bases from J, the junction contained 5 bases not matched to a gene. Here the CDR3 reads CASSLAVLAGYEQYF. For the CDR3, the DNA is TGTGCCAGCAGCTTAGCAGTCTTAGCGGGGTACGAGCAGTACTTC. The whole variable domain, remainder taken from reference TRBV7-2 and TRBJ2-7, is GAGVSQSPSNKVTEKGKDVELRCDPISGHTALYWYRQSLGQGLEFLIYFQGNSAPDKSGLPSDRFSAERTGGSVSTLTIQRTQQEDSAVYLCASSLAVLAGYEQYFGPGTRLTVT.

The V and J genes are TRBV27 and TRBJ2-1, with D tentatively TRBD2 (6 bases). There are 14 residues in the CDR3. V lost 8 bases to trimming and J lost 9 bases, with 20 bases between them. Looked up from germline, CDR1 is MNHEY and CDR2 is SMNVEV (reference sequence). CDR3 bases: TGTGCCAGCCTTGCAGGGTACGGGAGTGCTGAGCAGTTCTTC. Encoded protein: CASLAGYGSAEQFF.

The chain uses TRBV2 and TRBJ1-2; the D gene is possibly TRBD1 (5 bases). The CDR3 loop spans 13 amino acids. V was clipped by 5 bases and J by 2 bases, with 9 bases between them. In germline, CDR1 is SNHLY, CDR2 FYNNEI. CDR3 DNA: TGTGCCAGCAGTTCCGACAGAAACTATGGCTACACCTTC. This codes for CASSSDRNYGYTF. The variable domain in full, completed from reference TRBV2 and TRBJ1-2, reads EPEVTQTPSHQVTQMGQEVILRCVPISNHLYFYWYRQILGQKVEFLVSFYNNEISEKSEIFDDQFSVERPDGSNFTLKIRSTKLEDSAMYFCASSSDRNYGYTFGSGTRLTVV.